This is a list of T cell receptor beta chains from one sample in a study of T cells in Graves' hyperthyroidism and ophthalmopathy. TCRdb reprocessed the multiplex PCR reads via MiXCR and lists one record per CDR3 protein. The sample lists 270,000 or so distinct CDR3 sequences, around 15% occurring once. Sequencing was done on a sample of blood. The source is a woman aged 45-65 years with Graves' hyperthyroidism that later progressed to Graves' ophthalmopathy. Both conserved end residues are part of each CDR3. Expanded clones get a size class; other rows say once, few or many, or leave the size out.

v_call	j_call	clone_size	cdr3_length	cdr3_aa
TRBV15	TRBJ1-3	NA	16	CATSSGTAFSGNTIYF
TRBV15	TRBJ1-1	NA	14	CATSRDWSGTEAFF
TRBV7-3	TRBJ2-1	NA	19	CASSLIGGELLSSYNEQFF
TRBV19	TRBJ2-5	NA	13	CASSISREETQYF
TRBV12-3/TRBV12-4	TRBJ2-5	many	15	CASSQFWRDQETQYF
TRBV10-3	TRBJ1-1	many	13	CAINRDRDTEAFF
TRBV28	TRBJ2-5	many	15	CASSPGAGRGETQYF
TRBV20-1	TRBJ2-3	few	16	CSAPLPTSGRADTQYF
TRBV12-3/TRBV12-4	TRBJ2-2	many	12	CASSKNTGELFF
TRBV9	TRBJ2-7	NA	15	CASSVVSGDSYEQYF
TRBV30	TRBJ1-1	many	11	CARDTNTEAFF
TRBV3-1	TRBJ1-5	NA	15	CASSLGVREAQFQHF
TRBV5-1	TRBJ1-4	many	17	CASSLPAIGGRNEKLFF
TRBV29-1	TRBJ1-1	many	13	CSVSRQGYTEAFF
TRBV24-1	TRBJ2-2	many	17	CATSGGTGGMNTGELFF
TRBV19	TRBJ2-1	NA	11	CASAKYNEQFF
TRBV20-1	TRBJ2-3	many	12	CSAGGEGDTQYF
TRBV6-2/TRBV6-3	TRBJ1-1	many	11	CASMTYTEAFF
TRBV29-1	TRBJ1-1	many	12	CSVADVDTEAFF
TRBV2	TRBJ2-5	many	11	CASTKGETQYF
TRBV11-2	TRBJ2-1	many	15	CASSENLLPPGEQFF
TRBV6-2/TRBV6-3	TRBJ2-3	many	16	CASGNTSGDPTDTQYF
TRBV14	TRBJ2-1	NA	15	CASSLARDPHNEQFF
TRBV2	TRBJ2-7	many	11	CASSYDYEQYF
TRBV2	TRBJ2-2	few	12	CASSLWQEVLFF
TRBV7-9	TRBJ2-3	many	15	CASSPEGQITDTQYF
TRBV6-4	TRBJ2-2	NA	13	CASSARSTGELFF
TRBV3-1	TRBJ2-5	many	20	CASSQEGLAGGQILQETQYF
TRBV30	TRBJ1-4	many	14	CAWSVGAGYEKLFF
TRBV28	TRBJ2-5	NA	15	CAGSPTGAYQETQYF
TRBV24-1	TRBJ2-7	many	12	CATQGRSYEQYF
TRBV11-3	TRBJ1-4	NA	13	CASAGGNNEKLFF
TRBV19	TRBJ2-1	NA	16	CASSSRGRSSYNEQFF
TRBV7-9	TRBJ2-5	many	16	CASSFFYRVDQETQYF
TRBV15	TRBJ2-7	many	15	CATSRDRKNTYEQYF
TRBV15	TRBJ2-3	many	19	CATSREWGIGATSTDTQYF
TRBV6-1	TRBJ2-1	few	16	CASRRVGGPVYNEQFF
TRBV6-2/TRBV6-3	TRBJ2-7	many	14	CASSYSTEIYEQYF
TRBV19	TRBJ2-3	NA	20	CASSKGASGRTPTPTDTQYF
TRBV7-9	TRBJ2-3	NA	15	CAGGLTGGPTDTQYF
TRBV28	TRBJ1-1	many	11	CASSFRTEAFF
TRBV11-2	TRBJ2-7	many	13	CASSRQGPYEQYF
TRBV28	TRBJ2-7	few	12	CASSPQGVEQYF
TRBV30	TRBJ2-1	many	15	CAWIPRTPGYNEQFF
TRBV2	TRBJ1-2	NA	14	CASSATTVFYGYTF
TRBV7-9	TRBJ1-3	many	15	CASSVRETSGNTIYF
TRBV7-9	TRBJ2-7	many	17	CASSLAGTGDLGYEQYF
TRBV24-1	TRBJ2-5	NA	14	CATSDPIGQETQYF
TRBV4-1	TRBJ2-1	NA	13	CASSLRPRVEQFF
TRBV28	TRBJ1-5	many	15	CASSFRGQNNQPQHF